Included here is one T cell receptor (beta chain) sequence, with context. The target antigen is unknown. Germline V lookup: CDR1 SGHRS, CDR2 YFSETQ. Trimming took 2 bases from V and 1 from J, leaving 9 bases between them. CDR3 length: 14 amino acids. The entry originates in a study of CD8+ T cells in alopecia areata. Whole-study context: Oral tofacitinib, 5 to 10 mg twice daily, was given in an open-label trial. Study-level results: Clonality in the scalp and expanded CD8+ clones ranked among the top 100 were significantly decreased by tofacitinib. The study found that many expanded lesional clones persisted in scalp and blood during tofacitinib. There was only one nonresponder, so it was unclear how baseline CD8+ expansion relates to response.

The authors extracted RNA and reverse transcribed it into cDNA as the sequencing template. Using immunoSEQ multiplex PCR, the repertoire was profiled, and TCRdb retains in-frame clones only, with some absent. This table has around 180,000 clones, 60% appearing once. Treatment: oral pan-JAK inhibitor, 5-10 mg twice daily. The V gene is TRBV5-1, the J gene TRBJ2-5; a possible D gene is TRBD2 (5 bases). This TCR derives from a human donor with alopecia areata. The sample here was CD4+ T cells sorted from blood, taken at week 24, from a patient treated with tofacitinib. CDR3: CASSFVGIQETQYF. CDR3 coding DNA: TGCGCCAGCAGCTTCGTCGGGATCCAAGAGACCCAGTACTTC.